What follows is one T cell receptor (beta chain) and its context. Produced via immunoSEQ multiplex PCR; TCRdb's table is partial and in-frame only. Of about 33,000 clones in the sample, 80% to 90% were seen once. Germline assignment: CDR1 WSHSY and CDR2 SAAADI. Trimming removed 2 bases from V and 2 bases from J, with 7 bases in between. The CDR3 totals 13 residues. This sample is part of a study of blood T cell repertoires in COVID-19. Study as a whole: Italy, Spain and the United States were the sources of the convalescent and acute COVID-19 samples. PBMCs, B-cell-depleted T cells, or T cells provided the cDNA or gDNA that made up the material.

The chain couples TRBV10-2 to TRBJ2-7, with D uncertain. This TCR derives from a human donor in a cohort sampled during active COVID-19. Material for sequencing was peripheral blood. The CDR3 coding sequence is TGCGCCAGCAGTGAGGGTAGCCCCTACGAGCAGTACTTC. This codes for CASSEGSPYEQYF.